The present entry profiles one T cell receptor (beta chain) with its context. The antigen remains unidentified. cDNA reverse transcribed from extracted RNA served as the sequencing template. This table comes from immunoSEQ multiplex PCR, and its TCRdb copy is limited to in-frame clones, with some not included. This sample carries hundreds of thousands of clones, around 64% of them seen once, and the ten largest clones take 0.93%. Treatment given: oral pan-JAK inhibitor, 5-10 mg twice daily. This entry is derived from a study of CD8+ T cells in alopecia areata. Study-level results: When scalp samples are sequenced, resident alphabeta T cells of normal skin are also captured. Normal scalp had lower clonality than lesional scalp, with alopecia totalis/universalis lesions showing this most strongly.

Germline assignment: CDR1 SGHAT and CDR2 FQNNGV. There are 15 residues in the CDR3. Trimming cost V 4 bases and J 2 bases; bases outside gene matches: 3. Sequencing used CD4+ T cells sorted from blood, obtained at approximately week 52, from a patient treated with tofacitinib. The J gene is TRBJ2-2, the V gene TRBV11-2, with 8 nucleotides matching TRBD1. The clonotype comes from a human donor with alopecia areata. As DNA, the CDR3 is TGTGCCAGCAGCTCCAGGGGGCCTAACACCGGGGAGCTGTTTTTT. This encodes CASSSRGPNTGELFF.